Sequencing of this T cell receptor beta chain was carried out in a study of radiation and T cells in renal cell carcinoma. Time point of the sample: blood 4 weeks post-SBRT, at nephrectomy. Treatment of the sample: 15 Gy SBRT to primary tumor, nephrectomy 4 weeks later. Nephrectomy followed 15 Gy stereotactic body radiation by 4 weeks. This renal cell carcinoma was of the clear cell type. Findings and limits, study-wide: From baseline, blood top tumor clonotypes peaked at 2 weeks post-radiation. Pretreatment tumor biopsies were lacking, so baseline clonotypes are unknown.

A few counts support this clone. The antigen is not known. CDR1 and CDR2 from the germline V gene are MDHEN and SYDVKM. V gave up 5 bases and J gave up 13 bases; unmatched junction bases: 14. This CDR3 contains 14 residues. The assay was immunoSEQ multiplex PCR, and TCRdb's table has in-frame clones only and misses some. The sample lists roughly 82,000 clones, about 88% occurring once. The source is a woman aged 70 to 79 with renal cell carcinoma. Sequenced here: blood, sampled from a patient whose treatment included radiotherapy and nephrectomy. V usage is TRBV28 and J usage is TRBJ2-1, with 7 bases fitting TRBD1. The CDR3 loop reads CASSLPGQIMKQFF. CDR3 bases: TGTGCCAGCAGTCTACCGGGACAGATAATGAAACAGTTCTTC.